These 8 T cell receptor beta chains originate from one sample sequenced in a study of blood T cell repertoires in COVID-19. Only in-frame clones appear in the TCRdb table, and some are missing; sequencing was by immunoSEQ multiplex PCR. The table has 60,000 or so clones, 60% to 85% seen once. What was sequenced was peripheral blood. The origin of the receptors is a young man with COVID-19, enrolled during active disease.

The chain links TRBV9 to TRBJ2-1; tentatively, D is TRBD2 (5 bases). CDR1 and CDR2 (germline): SGDLS, YYNGEE. The CDR3 length is 14 residues. V lost 4 bases and J lost 8, with 16 bases in between. CDR3 nucleotide sequence: TGTGCCAGCAGCCGGTGGGAGATCCCCCATGAGCAGTTCTTC. Residues: CASSRWEIPHEQFF.

The chain is built from TRBV28 and TRBJ1-1; 9 nucleotides agree with TRBD1. Germline V gene lookup returns CDR1 MDHEN and CDR2 SYDVKM. The CDR3 totals 15 residues. V shed 7 bases and J 4 bases; nucleotides not matched to a gene: 10. The CDR3 sequence is CASTPGDRDITEAFF. The CDR3 DNA reads TGTGCCAGCACCCCAGGGGACAGGGATATCACTGAAGCTTTCTTT.

The chain couples TRBV27 to TRBJ2-7; 7 nucleotides match TRBD2. CDR1 MNHEY and CDR2 SMNVEV come from the germline V gene (reference sequence). The V gene end was trimmed by 3 bases and the J gene end by 1 base; junction bases not matched to a gene: 15. This CDR3 region has 18 residues. The CDR3 DNA reads as TGTGCCAGCAGTTTCCAGGGACCGGGAGGAGGAAGATCCTACGAGCAGTACTTC. Protein product: CASSFQGPGGGRSYEQYF.

In this sample, this clone turned up once. The chain carries TRBV28 and TRBJ1-4; 9 bases match TRBD1. Germline CDR1 MDHEN, CDR2 SYDVKM. This CDR3 has 15 residues. J lost 3 bases, V lost 6 bases, and 5 bases had no gene match. DNA of the CDR3: TGTGCCAGCAGCCTACAGGGGGCCGCTAATGAAAAACTGTTTTTT. It is translated as CASSLQGAANEKLFF. Based on the CDR3 plus reference TRBV28 and TRBJ1-4, the full variable domain is DVKVTQSSRYLVKRTGEKVFLECVQDMDHENMFWYRQDPGLGLRLIYFSYDVKMKEKGDIPEGYSVSREKKERFSLILESASTNQTSMYLCASSLQGAANEKLFFGSGTQLSVL.

The CDR3, as DNA: TGTGCCAGCAGCTCAGGGGGCGAGTACTACGAGCAGTACTTC. This sequence encodes CASSSGGEYYEQYF. J is TRBJ2-7 and V is TRBV7-9; 8 nucleotides line up with TRBD1. V lost 4 bases and J lost 3; bases outside the gene matches: 5. The length of the CDR3 is 14 residues. Germline lookup yields CDR1 SEHNR and CDR2 FQNEAQ (reference sequence).

J is TRBJ2-2 and V is TRBV5-5; D gene uncertain. Germline CDR1 SGHKS, CDR2 YYEKEE (reference sequence). Trimming removed 5 bases from V and 6 bases from J, with 11 bases in between. This CDR3 spans 13 amino acids. The DNA of the CDR3 is TGTGCCAGCAGTATCCTCTTCGCCGGGGAGCTGTTTTTT. This gives the protein CASSILFAGELFF.

The genes are TRBV7-9 and TRBJ2-7; 9 bases line up with TRBD1. The CDR3 is made up of 13 amino acids. The junction had 4 bases not matched to a gene; V was cut back by 5 bases and J by 5 bases. Germline CDR1 reads SEHNR; CDR2 reads FQNEAQ (reference sequence). The CDR3 loop reads CASSPGQGDEQYF. For the CDR3, the DNA is TGTGCCAGCAGCCCGGGACAGGGTGACGAGCAGTACTTC.

The J gene is TRBJ2-1, the V gene TRBV7-2; D ambiguous. In germline, CDR1 is SGHTA, CDR2 FQGNSA. Trimming removed 0 bases from V and 9 bases from J, with 12 bases in between. The CDR3 has 14 residues. In DNA form, the CDR3 reads TGTGCCAGCAGCTTAGCGTCGGTAGTTCCTGAGCAGTTCTTC. This translates into CASSLASVVPEQFF. Full variable domain (rest looked up from reference TRBV7-2 and TRBJ2-1): GAGVSQSPSNKVTEKGKDVELRCDPISGHTALYWYRQSLGQGLEFLIYFQGNSAPDKSGLPSDRFSAERTGGSVSTLTIQRTQQEDSAVYLCASSLASVVPEQFFGPGTRLTVL.